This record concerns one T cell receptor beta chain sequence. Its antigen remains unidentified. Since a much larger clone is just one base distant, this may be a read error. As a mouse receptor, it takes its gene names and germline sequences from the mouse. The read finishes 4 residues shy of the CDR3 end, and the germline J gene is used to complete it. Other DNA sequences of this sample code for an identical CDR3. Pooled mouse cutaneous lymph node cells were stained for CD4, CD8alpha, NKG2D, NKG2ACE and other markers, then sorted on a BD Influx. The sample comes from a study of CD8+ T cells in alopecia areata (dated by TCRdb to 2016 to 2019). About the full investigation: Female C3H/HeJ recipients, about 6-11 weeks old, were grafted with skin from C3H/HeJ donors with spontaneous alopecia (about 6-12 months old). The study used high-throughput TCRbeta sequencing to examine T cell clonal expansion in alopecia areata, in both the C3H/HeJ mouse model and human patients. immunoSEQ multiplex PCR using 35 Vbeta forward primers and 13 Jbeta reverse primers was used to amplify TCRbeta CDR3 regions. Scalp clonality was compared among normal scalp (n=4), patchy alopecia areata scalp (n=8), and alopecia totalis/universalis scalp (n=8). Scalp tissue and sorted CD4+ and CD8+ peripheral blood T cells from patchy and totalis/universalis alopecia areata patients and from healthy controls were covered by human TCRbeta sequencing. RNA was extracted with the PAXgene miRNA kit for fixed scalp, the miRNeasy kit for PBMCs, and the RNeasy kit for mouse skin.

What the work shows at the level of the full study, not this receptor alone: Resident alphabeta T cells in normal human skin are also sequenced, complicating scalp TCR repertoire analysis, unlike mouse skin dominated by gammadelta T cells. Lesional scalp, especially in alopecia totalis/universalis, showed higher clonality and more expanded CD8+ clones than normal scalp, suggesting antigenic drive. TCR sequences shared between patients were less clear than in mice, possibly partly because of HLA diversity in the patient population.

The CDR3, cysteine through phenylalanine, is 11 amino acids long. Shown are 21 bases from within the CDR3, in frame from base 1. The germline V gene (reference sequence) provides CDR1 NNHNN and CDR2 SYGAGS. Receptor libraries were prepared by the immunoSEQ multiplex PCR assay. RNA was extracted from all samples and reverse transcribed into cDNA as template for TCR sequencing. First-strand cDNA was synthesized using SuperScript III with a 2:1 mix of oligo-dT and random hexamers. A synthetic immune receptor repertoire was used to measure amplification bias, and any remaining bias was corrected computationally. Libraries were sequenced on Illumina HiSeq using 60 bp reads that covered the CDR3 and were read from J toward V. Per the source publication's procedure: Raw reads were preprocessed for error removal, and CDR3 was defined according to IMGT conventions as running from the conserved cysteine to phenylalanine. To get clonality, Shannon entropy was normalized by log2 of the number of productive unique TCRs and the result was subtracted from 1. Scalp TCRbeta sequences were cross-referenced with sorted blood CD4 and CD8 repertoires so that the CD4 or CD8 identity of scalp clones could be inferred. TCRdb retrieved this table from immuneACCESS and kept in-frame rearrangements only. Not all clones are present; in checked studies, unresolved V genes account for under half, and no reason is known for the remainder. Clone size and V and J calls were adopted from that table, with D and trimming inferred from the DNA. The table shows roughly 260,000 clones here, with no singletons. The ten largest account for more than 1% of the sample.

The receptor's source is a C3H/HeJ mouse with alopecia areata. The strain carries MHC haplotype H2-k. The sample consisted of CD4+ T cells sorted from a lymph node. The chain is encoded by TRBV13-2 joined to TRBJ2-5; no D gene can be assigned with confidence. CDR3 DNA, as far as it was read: TGTGCCAGCGGTGATAGGGAC. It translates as CASGDRD. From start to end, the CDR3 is CASGDRDTQYF.